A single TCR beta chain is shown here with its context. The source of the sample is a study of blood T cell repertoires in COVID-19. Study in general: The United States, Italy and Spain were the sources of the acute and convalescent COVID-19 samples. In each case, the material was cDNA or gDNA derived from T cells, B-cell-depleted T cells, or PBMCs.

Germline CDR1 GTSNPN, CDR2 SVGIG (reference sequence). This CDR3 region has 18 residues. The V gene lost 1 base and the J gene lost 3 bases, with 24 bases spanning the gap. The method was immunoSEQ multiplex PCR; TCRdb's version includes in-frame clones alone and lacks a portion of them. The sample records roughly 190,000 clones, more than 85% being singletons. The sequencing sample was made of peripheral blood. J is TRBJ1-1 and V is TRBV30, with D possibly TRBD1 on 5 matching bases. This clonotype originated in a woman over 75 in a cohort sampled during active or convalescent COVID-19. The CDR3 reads CAWSATGSWGNLDTEAFF. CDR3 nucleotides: TGTGCCTGGAGTGCGACCGGCAGTTGGGGCAATCTGGACACTGAAGCTTTCTTT. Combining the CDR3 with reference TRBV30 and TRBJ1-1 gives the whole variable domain SQTIHQWPATLVQPVGSPLSLECTVEGTSNPNLYWYRQAAGRGLQLLFYSVGIGQISSEVPQNLSASRPQDRQFILSSKKLLLSDSGFYLCAWSATGSWGNLDTEAFFGQGTRLTVV.